This is a list of T cell receptor beta chains from one sample in a study of HIV-infected patients and healthy controls. TCRdb re-derived calls from the 5' RACE reads in MiXCR, one entry per CDR3 protein. Of about 11,000 distinct CDR3 sequences listed, 5% to 6.5% are singletons. The source material was blood. The source of these receptors is an adult in good health. Each CDR3 is given with its conserved first and last residue. A D gene is named only where the DNA matches it firmly. The size entry is marked missing in some rows and otherwise reads once, few, many or a size class.

V gene: TRBV2; J gene: TRBJ2-1; clone size: many; D gene: -; CDR3 DNA: TGTGCCAGCAGTGAAGAACACCTGGGGCAGTTCTTC; CDR3 protein: CASSEEHLGQFF
V gene: TRBV7-2; J gene: TRBJ2-5; clone size: many; D gene: TRBD1; CDR3 DNA: TGTGCCAGCAGCTTGGACAGGGAAGAGACCCAGTACTTC; CDR3 protein: CASSLDREETQYF
V gene: TRBV29-1; J gene: TRBJ1-2; clone size: medium-sized; D gene: -; CDR3 DNA: TGCAGCGTTTATCGTACAGGGAGCAACTATGGCTACACCTTC; CDR3 protein: CSVYRTGSNYGYTF
V gene: TRBV6-2/TRBV6-3; J gene: TRBJ2-7; clone size: -; D gene: -; CDR3 DNA: TGTGCCAGCAGTTTTACCTTAGAGAGGGATAGCATAAACTACGAGCAGTACTTC; CDR3 protein: CASSFTLERDSINYEQYF
V gene: TRBV29-1; J gene: TRBJ1-4; clone size: medium-sized; D gene: TRBD1; CDR3 DNA: TGCAGCGTTACCTGGGACAGGGGGCCTGAAAAACTGTTTTTT; CDR3 protein: CSVTWDRGPEKLFF
V gene: TRBV29-1; J gene: TRBJ2-1; clone size: medium-sized; D gene: TRBD2; CDR3 DNA: TGCAGCGTTGTGGGGCGGGGGAGGCATGAGCAGTTCTTC; CDR3 protein: CSVVGRGRHEQFF
V gene: TRBV7-6; J gene: TRBJ2-5; clone size: many; D gene: -; CDR3 DNA: TGTGCCAGCAGCTTAGATGTCAGGGGAACCCAAGAGACCCAGTACTTC; CDR3 protein: CASSLDVRGTQETQYF
V gene: TRBV10-3; J gene: TRBJ2-3; clone size: many; D gene: TRBD2; CDR3 DNA: TGTGCCATCAGTGGGGACTACCCAGATACGCAGTATTTT; CDR3 protein: CAISGDYPDTQYF
V gene: TRBV6-5; J gene: TRBJ1-1; clone size: medium-sized; D gene: -; CDR3 DNA: TGTGCCAGCAGTTACTCCCTAAGGAGCACTGAAGCTTTCTTT; CDR3 protein: CASSYSLRSTEAFF
V gene: TRBV19; J gene: TRBJ1-2; clone size: many; D gene: TRBD1; CDR3 DNA: TGTGCCAGTACCGTGGCTGGGAAACAGGGGAACTATGGCTACACCTTC; CDR3 protein: CASTVAGKQGNYGYTF
V gene: TRBV7-9; J gene: TRBJ1-1; clone size: medium-sized; D gene: -; CDR3 DNA: TGTGCCAGCAGCTCCCAGGGGAACACTGAAGCTTTCTTT; CDR3 protein: CASSSQGNTEAFF
V gene: TRBV27; J gene: TRBJ1-2; clone size: many; D gene: TRBD1; CDR3 DNA: TGTGCCAGCAGTTTTAGACAGGGAACTAACTATGGCTACACCTTC; CDR3 protein: CASSFRQGTNYGYTF
V gene: TRBV20-1; J gene: TRBJ1-1; clone size: many; D gene: -; CDR3 DNA: TGCAGTGCCGCCATAAGGGCACTGACTGAAGCTTTCTTT; CDR3 protein: CSAAIRALTEAFF
V gene: TRBV18; J gene: TRBJ2-7; clone size: many; D gene: TRBD2; CDR3 DNA: TGTGCCAGCTCCCCCCTCAGCGGGGAAGGAGAGCAGTACTTC; CDR3 protein: CASSPLSGEGEQYF
V gene: TRBV30; J gene: TRBJ1-3; clone size: medium-sized; D gene: -; CDR3 DNA: TGTGCCTGGACCGGTGGAAACACCATATATTTT; CDR3 protein: CAWTGGNTIYF
V gene: TRBV13; J gene: TRBJ1-1; clone size: many; D gene: TRBD1; CDR3 DNA: TGTGCCAGCAGCCTAGGACAGGGCCTGGGCACTGAAGCTTTCTTT; CDR3 protein: CASSLGQGLGTEAFF
V gene: TRBV19; J gene: TRBJ1-1; clone size: many; D gene: TRBD1; CDR3 DNA: TGTGCCAGTACCCGTGGGGGGACAGGGGGTAATACTGAAGCTTTCTTT; CDR3 protein: CASTRGGTGGNTEAFF
V gene: TRBV3-1; J gene: TRBJ2-5; clone size: medium-sized; D gene: -; CDR3 DNA: TGTGCCAGCAGCCAACGGGTCGGAGGGAACCAAGAGACCCAGTACTTC; CDR3 protein: CASSQRVGGNQETQYF
V gene: TRBV5-4; J gene: TRBJ2-4; clone size: medium-sized; D gene: TRBD1; CDR3 DNA: TGTGCCAGCAGCGAGACAGGGTCGCGAGCCAAAAACATTCAGTACTTC; CDR3 protein: CASSETGSRAKNIQYF
V gene: TRBV18; J gene: TRBJ2-5; clone size: medium-sized; D gene: -; CDR3 DNA: TGTGCCAGCTCACCTTTCGCCCGGGGGAGCGGGCAAGAGACCCAGTACTTC; CDR3 protein: CASSPFARGSGQETQYF
V gene: TRBV7-9; J gene: TRBJ2-7; clone size: many; D gene: -; CDR3 DNA: TGTGCCAGCAGCTTAGGGCACGGAGAGGGAGGCCACGAGCAGTACTTC; CDR3 protein: CASSLGHGEGGHEQYF
V gene: TRBV11-2; J gene: TRBJ1-1; clone size: many; D gene: -; CDR3 DNA: TGTGCCAGCAGCCCCAGAGCCCTTATAGGTGAAGCTTTCTTT; CDR3 protein: CASSPRALIGEAFF
V gene: TRBV19; J gene: TRBJ2-3; clone size: medium-sized; D gene: TRBD1; CDR3 DNA: TGTGCCAGCAGACAGGGGGCCTCCGTATCAGATACGCAGTATTTT; CDR3 protein: CASRQGASVSDTQYF
V gene: TRBV10-3; J gene: TRBJ1-5; clone size: medium-sized; D gene: TRBD1; CDR3 DNA: TGTGCCATCAGGGGGACAGGTAGCAATCAGCCCCAGCATTTT; CDR3 protein: CAIRGTGSNQPQHF
V gene: TRBV6-5; J gene: TRBJ1-5; clone size: medium-sized; D gene: -; CDR3 DNA: TGTGCCAGCAGTTGGACCAGGGGACAGCCCCAGCATTTT; CDR3 protein: CASSWTRGQPQHF
V gene: TRBV10-2; J gene: TRBJ1-1; clone size: medium-sized; D gene: TRBD1; CDR3 DNA: TGCGCCAGCAGAGGACAGGGCACTGAAGCTTTCTTT; CDR3 protein: CASRGQGTEAFF
V gene: TRBV29-1; J gene: TRBJ1-1; clone size: medium-sized; D gene: -; CDR3 DNA: TGCAGCGTTGGACAGATGAACACTGAAGCTTTCTTT; CDR3 protein: CSVGQMNTEAFF
V gene: TRBV6-1; J gene: TRBJ1-2; clone size: many; D gene: -; CDR3 DNA: TGTGCCAGCAGTGAATGGGATCAGGCTAACTATGGCTACACCTTC; CDR3 protein: CASSEWDQANYGYTF
V gene: TRBV27; J gene: TRBJ2-1; clone size: many; D gene: TRBD2; CDR3 DNA: TGTGCCAGCACCTTCACTAGCGGGGGGGCGACCTACAATGAGCAGTTCTTC; CDR3 protein: CASTFTSGGATYNEQFF
V gene: TRBV7-2; J gene: TRBJ1-1; clone size: many; D gene: -; CDR3 DNA: TGTGCCAGTCGAGACAGGCCCCAGACTGAAGCTTTCTTT; CDR3 protein: CASRDRPQTEAFF
V gene: TRBV18; J gene: TRBJ1-2; clone size: many; D gene: -; CDR3 DNA: TGTGCCAGCTCACACTTGGAGGATAACTATGGCTACACCTTC; CDR3 protein: CASSHLEDNYGYTF
V gene: TRBV2; J gene: TRBJ1-5; clone size: many; D gene: TRBD1; CDR3 DNA: TGTGCCAGCAGTAACGACAGGGGCAATCAGCCCCAGCATTTT; CDR3 protein: CASSNDRGNQPQHF
V gene: TRBV11-2; J gene: TRBJ1-4; clone size: many; D gene: -; CDR3 DNA: TGTGCCAGCAGGTTTGGGGCGAGGGACGAAAAACTGTTTTTT; CDR3 protein: CASRFGARDEKLFF
V gene: TRBV3-1; J gene: TRBJ2-7; clone size: -; D gene: -; CDR3 DNA: TGTGCCAGCAGTCCCGCGGACAGCCCAGGAATTCAGTACTTC; CDR3 protein: CASSPADSPGIQYF
V gene: TRBV7-2; J gene: TRBJ2-3; clone size: many; D gene: TRBD2; CDR3 DNA: TGTGCCAGCAGCCCCCGAGCGGGGGGGCCAGATACGCAGTATTTT; CDR3 protein: CASSPRAGGPDTQYF
V gene: TRBV29-1; J gene: TRBJ1-3; clone size: many; D gene: -; CDR3 DNA: TGCAGCGTTCAGCGGGCAAGGAATGGAAACACCATATATTTT; CDR3 protein: CSVQRARNGNTIYF
V gene: TRBV2; J gene: TRBJ1-1; clone size: medium-sized; D gene: TRBD1; CDR3 DNA: TGTGCCAGCAGTGAAGCCGGGACAGGGCTGACGGCTTTCTTT; CDR3 protein: CASSEAGTGLTAFF
V gene: TRBV3-1; J gene: TRBJ2-4; clone size: medium-sized; D gene: -; CDR3 DNA: TGTGCCAGCAGCCAAGAGGGGGGGGCGCCCGGAAACATTCAGTACTTC; CDR3 protein: CASSQEGGAPGNIQYF
V gene: TRBV6-1; J gene: TRBJ1-1; clone size: many; D gene: TRBD1; CDR3 DNA: TGTGCCAGCAACAAACAGGGGTGGTACACTGAAGCTTTCTTT; CDR3 protein: CASNKQGWYTEAFF
V gene: TRBV6-6; J gene: TRBJ2-7; clone size: many; D gene: -; CDR3 DNA: TGTGCCAGCAGCTTACAGGCGGCCGTCTACGAGCAGTACTTC; CDR3 protein: CASSLQAAVYEQYF